The 6 T cell receptor beta chains presented below share a single source sample, sequenced in a study of blood T cell repertoires in COVID-19. The repertoire was sequenced with immunoSEQ multiplex PCR; TCRdb's copy has only in-frame clones and lacks some. The sample yields about 180,000 clones, approximately 85% seen once. Sequences were obtained from PBMCs or T cells enriched from blood (not recorded which). The receptors were gathered from a man aged 35 to 55 who had recovered from COVID-19.

The chain links TRBV5-1 to TRBJ2-1, with D tentatively TRBD1 (6 bases). This CDR3 spans 15 amino acids. The germline V gene encodes CDR1 SGHRS and CDR2 YFSETQ. Trimming left V 0 bases short and J 7 bases short, with 14 bases between. CDR3 bases: TGCGCCAGCAGCTTGGCCTTGGGGGCAACGAATGAGCAGTTCTTC. It translates to CASSLALGATNEQFF.

The chain links TRBV6-5 to TRBJ1-2; D gene ambiguous. V gave up 2 bases and J gave up 0 bases, with 7 bases separating them. Per germline, CDR1 MNHEY and CDR2 SVGAGI. The length of the CDR3 is 14 residues. The CDR3: CASSYRGPNYGYTF. For the CDR3, the DNA is TGTGCCAGCAGTTACCGGGGTCCTAACTATGGCTACACCTTC.

CDR3 in amino acids: CASITNTGELFF. The DNA of the CDR3 is TGTGCCAGCATCACTAACACCGGGGAGCTGTTTTTT. This chain joins TRBV6-5 and TRBJ2-2; D remains ambiguous. Trimming shortened V by 7 bases and J by 2 bases, and 5 bases separated the two germline ends. Germline V gene lookup returns CDR1 MNHEY and CDR2 SVGAGI. The CDR3 sequence is 12 residues long.

In this sample, this clone turned up once. CDR3 nucleotide sequence: TGTGCCTGGAGTTGGGCAGGGGGTGCTAATGAAAAACTGTTTTTT. This translates into CAWSWAGGANEKLFF. V usage is TRBV30 and J usage is TRBJ1-4; 7 bases fit TRBD1. Germline V lookup: CDR1 GTSNPN, CDR2 SVGIG (reference sequence). Trimming cost V 2 bases and J 3 bases; bases outside gene matches: 6. The CDR3 has 15 residues.

V and J are TRBV9 and TRBJ1-2; a possible D gene is TRBD1 (5 bases). This CDR3 is built from 14 residues. V gave up 1 base and J gave up 9 bases, with 16 bases separating them. Germline assignment: CDR1 SGDLS and CDR2 YYNGEE. This CDR3 is CASSVKGGGERYTF. The CDR3 nucleotides are TGTGCCAGCAGCGTAAAGGGCGGGGGAGAGCGCTACACCTTC. The complete variable domain, with remaining parts taken from reference TRBV9 and TRBJ1-2, reads DSGVTQTPKHLITATGQRVTLRCSPRSGDLSVYWYQQSLDQGLQFLIQYYNGEERAKGNILERFSAQQFPDLHSELNLSSLELGDSALYFCASSVKGGGERYTFGSGTRLTVV.

The chain couples TRBV7-9 to TRBJ1-5, with D tentatively TRBD1 (6 bases). Germline V gene lookup returns CDR1 SEHNR and CDR2 FQNEAQ (reference sequence). V lost 5 bases, J lost 10 bases, and 12 bases lay in between. CDR3 length: 12 amino acids. This CDR3 is CASSDWTAPQHF. Here the CDR3 DNA reads TGTGCCAGCAGCGACTGGACAGCTCCCCAGCATTTT.